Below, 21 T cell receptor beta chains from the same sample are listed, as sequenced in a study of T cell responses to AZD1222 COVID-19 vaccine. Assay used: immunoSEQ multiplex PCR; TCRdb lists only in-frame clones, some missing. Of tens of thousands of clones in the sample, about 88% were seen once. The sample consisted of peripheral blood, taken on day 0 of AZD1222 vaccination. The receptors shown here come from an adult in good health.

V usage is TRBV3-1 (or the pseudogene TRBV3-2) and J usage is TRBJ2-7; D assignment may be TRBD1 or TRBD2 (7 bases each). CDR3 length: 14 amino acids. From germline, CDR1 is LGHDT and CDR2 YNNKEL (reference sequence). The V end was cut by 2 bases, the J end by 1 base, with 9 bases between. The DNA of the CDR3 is TGTGCCAGCAGCCAACAGGGGGGGTCCTACGAGCAGTACTTC. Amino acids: CASSQQGGSYEQYF.

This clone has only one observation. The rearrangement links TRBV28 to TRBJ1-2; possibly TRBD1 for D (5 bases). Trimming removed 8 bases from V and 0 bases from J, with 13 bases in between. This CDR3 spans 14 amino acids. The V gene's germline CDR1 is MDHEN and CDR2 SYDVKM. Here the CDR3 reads CASVPPGTNYGYTF. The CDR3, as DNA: TGTGCCAGCGTCCCCCCAGGGACTAACTATGGCTACACCTTC.

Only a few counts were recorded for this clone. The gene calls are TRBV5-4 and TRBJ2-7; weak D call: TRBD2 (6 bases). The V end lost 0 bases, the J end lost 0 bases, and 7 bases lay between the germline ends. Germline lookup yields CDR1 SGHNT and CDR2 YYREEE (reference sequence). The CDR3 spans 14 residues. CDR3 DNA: TGTGCCAGCAGCTTGGTGGGGGGCTCCTACGAGCAGTACTTC. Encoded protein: CASSLVGGSYEQYF.

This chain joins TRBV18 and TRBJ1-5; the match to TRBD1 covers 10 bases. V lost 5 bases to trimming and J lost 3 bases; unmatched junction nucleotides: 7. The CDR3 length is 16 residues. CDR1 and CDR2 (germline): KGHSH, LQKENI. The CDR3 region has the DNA TGTGCCAGCTCAACTGGGACAGGGGCGAACAATCAGCCCCAGCATTTT. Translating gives CASSTGTGANNQPQHF. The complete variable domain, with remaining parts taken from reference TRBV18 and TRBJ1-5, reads NAGVMQNPRHLVRRRGQEARLRCSPMKGHSHVYWYRQLPEEGLKFMVYLQKENIIDESGMPKERFSAEFPKEGPSILRIQQVVRGDSAAYFCASSTGTGANNQPQHFGDGTRLSIL.

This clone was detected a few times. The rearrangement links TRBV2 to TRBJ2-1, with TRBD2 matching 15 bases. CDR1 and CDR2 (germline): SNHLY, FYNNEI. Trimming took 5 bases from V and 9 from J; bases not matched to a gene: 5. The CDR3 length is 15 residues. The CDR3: CASSLRTSGRGEQFF. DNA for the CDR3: TGTGCCAGCAGTCTGCGGACTAGCGGGAGGGGTGAGCAGTTCTTC.

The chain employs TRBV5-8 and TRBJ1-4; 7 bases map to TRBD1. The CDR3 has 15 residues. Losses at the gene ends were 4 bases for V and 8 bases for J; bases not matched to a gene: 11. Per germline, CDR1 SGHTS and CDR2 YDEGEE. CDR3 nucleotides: TGTGCCAGCAGCGACGAAGACAGGGTAGCCGAAAAACTGTTTTTT. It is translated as CASSDEDRVAEKLFF.

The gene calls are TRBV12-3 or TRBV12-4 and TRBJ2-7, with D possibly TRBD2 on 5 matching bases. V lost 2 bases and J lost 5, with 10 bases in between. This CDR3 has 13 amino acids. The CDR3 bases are TGTGCCAGCAGTTTATCTAGCCTGGACGAGCAGTACTTC. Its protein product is CASSLSSLDEQYF.

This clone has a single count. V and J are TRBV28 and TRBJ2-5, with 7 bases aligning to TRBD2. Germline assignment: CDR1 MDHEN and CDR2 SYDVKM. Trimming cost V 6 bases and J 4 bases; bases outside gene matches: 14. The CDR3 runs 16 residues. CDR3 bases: TGTGCCAGCAGCTCCAACTTACTTGGGGGGGGAGAGACCCAGTACTTC. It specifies CASSSNLLGGGETQYF.

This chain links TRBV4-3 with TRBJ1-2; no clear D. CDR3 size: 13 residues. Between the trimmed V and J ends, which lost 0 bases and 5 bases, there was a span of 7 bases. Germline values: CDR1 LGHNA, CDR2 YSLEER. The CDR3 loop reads CASSQDGGYGYTF. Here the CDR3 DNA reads TGCGCCAGCAGCCAAGACGGAGGTTATGGCTACACCTTC.

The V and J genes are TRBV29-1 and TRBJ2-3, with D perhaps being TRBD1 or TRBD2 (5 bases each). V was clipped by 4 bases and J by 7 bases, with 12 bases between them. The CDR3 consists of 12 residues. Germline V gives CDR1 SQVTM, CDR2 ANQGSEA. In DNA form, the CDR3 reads TGCAGCGTTGCGGTCTGGGGGTATACGCAGTATTTT. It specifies CSVAVWGYTQYF.

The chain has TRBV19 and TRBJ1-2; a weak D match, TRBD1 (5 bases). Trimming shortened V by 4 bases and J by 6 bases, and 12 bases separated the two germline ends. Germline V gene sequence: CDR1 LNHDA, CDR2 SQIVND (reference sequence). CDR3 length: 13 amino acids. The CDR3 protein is CASSRVSGDGYTF. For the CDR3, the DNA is TGTGCCAGTAGTAGGGTCTCGGGGGATGGCTACACCTTC.

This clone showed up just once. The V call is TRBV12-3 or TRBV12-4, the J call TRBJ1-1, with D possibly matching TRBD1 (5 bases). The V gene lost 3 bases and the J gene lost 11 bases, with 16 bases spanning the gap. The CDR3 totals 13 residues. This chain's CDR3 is CASSFLVTGRAFF. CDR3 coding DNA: TGTGCCAGCAGTTTCCTCGTTACAGGTCGCGCTTTCTTT.

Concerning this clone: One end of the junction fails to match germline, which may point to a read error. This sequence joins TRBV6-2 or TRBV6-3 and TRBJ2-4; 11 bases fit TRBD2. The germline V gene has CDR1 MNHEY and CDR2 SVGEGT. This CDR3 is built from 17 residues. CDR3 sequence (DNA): TGTGCCAGCAGTTGGAATACCCTAGCGGGGGGAAAAAGCATTCAGTACTTC. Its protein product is CASSWNTLAGGKSIQYF.

CDR3 protein: CASSVATGGADHTEAFF. CDR3 DNA sequence: TGTGCCAGCAGCGTAGCTACGGGGGGCGCCGATCACACTGAAGCTTTCTTT. This chain joins TRBV9 and TRBJ1-1; tentatively, D is TRBD1 (6 bases). The CDR3 loop spans 17 amino acids. V lost 0 bases, J lost 3 bases, and 18 bases lay in between. Germline V gene sequence: CDR1 SGDLS, CDR2 YYNGEE.

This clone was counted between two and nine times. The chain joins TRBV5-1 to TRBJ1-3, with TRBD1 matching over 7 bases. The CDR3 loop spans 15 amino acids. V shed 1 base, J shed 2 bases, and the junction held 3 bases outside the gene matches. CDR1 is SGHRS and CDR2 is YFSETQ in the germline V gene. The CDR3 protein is CASSLQGVAGNTIYF. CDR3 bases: TGCGCCAGCAGCTTGCAGGGGGTTGCTGGAAACACCATATATTTT.

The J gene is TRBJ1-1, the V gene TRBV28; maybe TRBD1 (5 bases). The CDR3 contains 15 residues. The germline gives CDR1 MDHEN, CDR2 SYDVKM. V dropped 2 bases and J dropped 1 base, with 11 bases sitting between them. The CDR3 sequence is CASSLRRGANTEAFF. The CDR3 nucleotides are TGTGCCAGCAGTTTACGTCGTGGGGCGAACACTGAAGCTTTCTTT.

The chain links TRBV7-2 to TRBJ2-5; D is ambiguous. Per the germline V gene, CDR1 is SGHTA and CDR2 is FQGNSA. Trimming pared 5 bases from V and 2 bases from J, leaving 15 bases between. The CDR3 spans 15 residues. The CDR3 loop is CASSAHSGWQETQYF. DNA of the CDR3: TGTGCCAGCAGCGCCCACTCGGGCTGGCAAGAGACCCAGTACTTC.

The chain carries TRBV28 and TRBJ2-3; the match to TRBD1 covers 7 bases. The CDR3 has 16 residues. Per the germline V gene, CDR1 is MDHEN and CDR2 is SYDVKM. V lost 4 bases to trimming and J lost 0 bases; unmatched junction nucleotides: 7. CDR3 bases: TGTGCCAGCAGTTCATCGGGACAGACTAGCACAGATACGCAGTATTTT. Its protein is CASSSSGQTSTDTQYF.

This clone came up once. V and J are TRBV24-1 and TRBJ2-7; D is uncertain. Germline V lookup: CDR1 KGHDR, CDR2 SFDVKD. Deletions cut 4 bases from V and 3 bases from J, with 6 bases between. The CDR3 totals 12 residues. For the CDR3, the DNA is TGTGCCACCAGTGACGAAAGCTACGAGCAGTACTTC. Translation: CATSDESYEQYF.

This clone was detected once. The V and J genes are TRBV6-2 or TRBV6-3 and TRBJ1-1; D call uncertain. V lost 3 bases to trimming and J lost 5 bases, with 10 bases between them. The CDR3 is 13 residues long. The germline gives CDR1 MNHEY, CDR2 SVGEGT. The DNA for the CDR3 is TGTGCCAGCAGTTATGGGAGGACGACTGAAGCTTTCTTT. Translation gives CASSYGRTTEAFF.

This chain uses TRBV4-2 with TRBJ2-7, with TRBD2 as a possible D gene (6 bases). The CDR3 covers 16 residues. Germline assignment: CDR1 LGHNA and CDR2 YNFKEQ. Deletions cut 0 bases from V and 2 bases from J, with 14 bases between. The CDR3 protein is CASSQDGTSRAYEQYF. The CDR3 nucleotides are TGTGCCAGCAGCCAAGACGGAACTAGCAGAGCCTACGAGCAGTACTTC.